One sample yielded the 27 T cell receptor beta chains listed below, sequenced in a study of CD8 T cells in ankylosing spondylitis. Study-wide results and caveats: Apparently characteristic of ankylosing spondylitis blood was a TCR beta motif (fewer than 10 highly homologous variants).

These receptors have no known antigen. TCRdb re-analysed the 5' RACE reads in MiXCR, keeping a single row per CDR3 protein. The sample lists fewer than 550,000 distinct CDR3 sequences; less than 6% were seen once. The sample was blood, either unsorted or a sorted T cell fraction (not recorded which). These receptors all stem from a male donor with ankylosing spondylitis.

Ten or more counts support this clonotype. The V gene is TRBV29-1, the J gene TRBJ2-1; unclear D gene. The CDR3 is 13 amino acids. The germline V gene encodes CDR1 SQVTM and CDR2 ANQGSEA. V lost 2 bases and J 6 bases, leaving 11 bases between the germline ends. The CDR3: CSVEKPRFNEQFF. DNA for the CDR3: TGCAGCGTTGAAAAACCCCGCTTCAATGAGCAGTTCTTC.

This clonotype was detected ten times or more. The V and J genes are TRBV6-2 or TRBV6-3 and TRBJ1-1; 7 bases fit TRBD1. CDR3 length equals 14 residues. Germline trimming cut 4 bases from V and 3 bases from J; bases unmatched to any gene: 5. CDR1 is MNHEY, CDR2 SVGEGT, per germline. DNA for the CDR3: TGTGCCAGCAGTTCCGGGACAGCGGACACTGAAGCTTTCTTT. Protein product: CASSSGTADTEAFF.

In this sample, this clonotype turned up many times. The chain couples TRBV28 to TRBJ2-6, with no clear D. V was cut by 1 base and J by 0 bases, with 10 bases left in between. The CDR3 length is 17 residues. CDR1 is MDHEN and CDR2 is SYDVKM in the germline V gene. CDR3 residues: CASSLLQSSSGANVLTF. The CDR3 DNA follows: TGTGCCAGCAGTTTATTGCAGTCTAGCTCTGGGGCCAACGTCCTGACTTTC.

Ten or more counts support this clonotype. The J gene is TRBJ2-4, the V gene TRBV28; TRBD1 might be the D (5 bases). V was pared by 4 bases and J by 0 bases, with 10 bases between. Germline CDR1 reads MDHEN; CDR2 reads SYDVKM. This CDR3 region has 15 residues. CDR3 residues: CASSSQVQAKNIQYF. The CDR3 nucleotides read TGTGCCAGCAGTTCACAGGTCCAAGCCAAAAACATTCAGTACTTC.

There are many counts of this clonotype. The chain links TRBV5-1 to TRBJ2-7, with 7 bases matching TRBD1. This CDR3 comprises 14 residues. After removal of 3 bases from V and 7 bases from J, the junction contained 10 bases not matched to a gene. Germline V gene data show CDR1 as SGHRS and CDR2 as YFSETQ. CDR3 region: CASSSRDRSSEQYF. The CDR3, as DNA: TGCGCCAGCAGCTCACGGGACAGAAGTTCGGAGCAGTACTTC.

The chain uses TRBV21-1 and TRBJ2-3; the DNA was not compared with TRBD1, the D call given in the table. TRBV21-1 corresponds to a pseudogene. The CDR3 consists of 18 residues. The CDR3 protein is CASTKHPSGTNQTDTQYF. The CDR3 region has the DNA TGTGCCAGCACAAAACATCCATCCGGGACCAACCAAACAGATACGCAGTATTTT.

The CDR3 sequence: CASSLGGSLGEQYF. Written as DNA, the CDR3 is TGTGCCAGCAGCTTGGGGGGATCCCTGGGGGAGCAGTACTTC. The V and J genes are TRBV7-2 and TRBJ2-7; the D gene is possibly TRBD2 (6 bases). The CDR3 extends over 14 amino acids. CDR1 is SGHTA, CDR2 FQGNSA, per germline. The ends were cut back, 3 bases at V and 7 bases at J, with 16 bases in the middle.

In this sample, this clonotype turned up many times. CDR3 DNA: TGTGCCAGCAGCCAGACACCCTCTGGGGCCAACGTCCTGACTTTC. Translating it yields CASSQTPSGANVLTF. The chain couples TRBV9 to TRBJ2-6, with no clear D. Deletions cut 4 bases from V and 0 bases from J, with 8 bases between. Germline V gives CDR1 SGDLS, CDR2 YYNGEE. The CDR3 is 15 amino acids.

This clonotype was recorded many times. The chain joins TRBV27 to TRBJ2-7; D might be TRBD1 (6 bases). There are 13 residues in the CDR3. Trimming shortened V by 8 bases and J by 0 bases, and 11 bases separated the two germline ends. Germline V gives CDR1 MNHEY, CDR2 SMNVEV (reference sequence). The CDR3 reads CASGQGISYEQYF. The DNA for the CDR3 is TGTGCCAGCGGGCAGGGGATCTCCTACGAGCAGTACTTC.

V is TRBV21-1 and J is TRBJ2-6. TRBV21-1 is classified as a pseudogene. The CDR3 runs 14 residues. The CDR3 DNA reads as TGTGCCAGCAGCAAACTTCCTGGGGCCAACGTCCTGACTTTC. Translation: CASSKLPGANVLTF.

Many counts were recorded for this clonotype. J is TRBJ1-5 and V is TRBV6-5; D is unresolved. With 2 bases removed from V and 3 bases from J, the gap between germline ends came to 8 bases. Germline V gene sequence: CDR1 MNHEY, CDR2 SVGAGI. The CDR3 covers 14 residues. CDR3 sequence reads: CASSYGVTNQPQHF. Here the CDR3 DNA reads TGTGCCAGCAGTTACGGGGTTACCAATCAGCCCCAGCATTTT.

This clonotype came up many times. The chain carries TRBV3-1 and TRBJ1-2; no clear D. With 1 base removed from V and 8 bases from J, the gap between germline ends came to 8 bases. Looked up from germline, CDR1 is LGHDT and CDR2 is YNNKEL (reference sequence). The CDR3 totals 12 residues. The CDR3 DNA sequence: TGTGCCAGCAGCCAAGGACAAAGCGGCTACACCTTC. This gives the protein CASSQGQSGYTF.

This clonotype was picked up many times. V gene TRBV5-1 combines with J gene TRBJ1-4; D may be TRBD1 (5 bases). CDR3 size: 16 residues. Germline values: CDR1 SGHRS, CDR2 YFSETQ. Trimming took 1 base from V and 0 from J, leaving 10 bases between them. DNA for the CDR3: TGCGCCAGCAGCTTGAGGGACTCTGCAACTAATGAAAAACTGTTTTTT. It translates to CASSLRDSATNEKLFF.

This clonotype has a handful of counts. The chain couples TRBV20-1 to TRBJ2-1; no clear D. This CDR3 contains 17 residues. The germline V gene has CDR1 DFQATT and CDR2 SNEGSKA (reference sequence). V gave up 5 bases and J gave up 4 bases, with 24 bases separating them. The DNA for the CDR3 is TGCAGTGCTTTGACTCTCCAGGACCCGCCTTCTTACAATGAGCAGTTCTTC. Protein: CSALTLQDPPSYNEQFF.

This clonotype has a handful of counts. A much larger clone sits a single nucleotide away, making a read error possible. The J gene is TRBJ1-2, the V gene TRBV6-1, with 7 bases matching TRBD1. Germline trimming cut 6 bases from V and 4 bases from J; bases unmatched to any gene: 2. There are 12 residues in the CDR3. CDR1 is MNHNS, CDR2 SASEGT, per germline. CDR3 in amino acids: CASRGGRYGYTF. CDR3 coding DNA: TGTGCCAGCAGAGGGGGCCGCTATGGCTACACCTTC.

This clonotype was counted between two and nine times. This chain connects TRBV4-2 to TRBJ2-5; a possible D gene is TRBD1 (6 bases). V was cut by 3 bases and J by 2 bases, with 10 bases left in between. The CDR3 contains 14 residues. The germline V gene has CDR1 LGHNA and CDR2 YNFKEQ. The CDR3 DNA reads as TGTGCCAGCAGCCAGACAGGTTTTCAAGAGACCCAGTACTTC. Translating it yields CASSQTGFQETQYF.

This clonotype has at least ten counts. The genes are TRBV18 and TRBJ1-2; no definite D call. CDR1 is KGHSH, CDR2 LQKENI, per germline. Trimming left V 3 bases short and J 2 bases short, with 7 bases between. CDR3 length: 13 amino acids. CDR3 protein: CASSPQVNYGYTF. The CDR3 DNA is TGTGCCAGCTCACCCCAGGTGAACTATGGCTACACCTTC.

This clonotype was observed at least ten times. The rearrangement uses TRBV4-3 and TRBJ2-1; either TRBD1 or TRBD2 may supply D (5 bases each). Trimming left V 3 bases short and J 6 bases short, with 15 bases between. From germline, CDR1 is LGHNA and CDR2 YSLEER. The CDR3 contains 15 residues. This chain's CDR3 is CASSQKWGRGNEQFF. The CDR3 bases are TGCGCCAGCAGCCAGAAATGGGGGAGAGGCAATGAGCAGTTCTTC.

In its sample, this clonotype was seen many times. The J gene is TRBJ2-5, the V gene TRBV29-1; 9 bases agree with TRBD2. CDR3 length: 15 residues. V shed 7 bases and J 3 bases; nucleotides not matched to a gene: 12. Germline CDR1 reads SQVTM; CDR2 reads ANQGSEA. CDR3: CSAQRGSGGKETQYF. Here the CDR3 DNA reads TGCAGCGCCCAGAGGGGGAGCGGGGGGAAAGAGACCCAGTACTTC.

This clonotype has a count of ten or more. The chain carries TRBV20-1 and TRBJ2-3; no definite D call. The germline V gene encodes CDR1 DFQATT and CDR2 SNEGSKA (reference sequence). The CDR3 is 12 residues long. With 6 bases removed from V and 0 bases from J, the gap between germline ends came to 7 bases. CDR3 in DNA: TGCAGTGCCTACAAAAGCACAGATACGCAGTATTTT. Encoded protein: CSAYKSTDTQYF.

CDR3: CASSLWPRTGSSTDTQYF. CDR3 in DNA: TGTGCCAGCAGTTTATGGCCCCGGACAGGGAGTAGCACAGATACGCAGTATTTT. The gene calls are TRBV28 and TRBJ2-3, with 8 bases lining up with TRBD1. This CDR3 spans 18 amino acids. CDR1 and CDR2 from the germline V gene are MDHEN and SYDVKM. V trimming: 0 bases; J trimming: 0 bases; junction bases outside the gene matches: 8.

This clonotype was seen repeatedly, ten times or more. The V gene is TRBV28, the J gene TRBJ2-1; D gene unclear. The CDR3 sequence is 13 residues long. Trimming shortened V by 5 bases and J by 8 bases, and 13 bases separated the two germline ends. The germline CDR1 and CDR2 sequences are MDHEN and SYDVKM. CDR3 DNA sequence: TGTGCCAGCAGTGCCCTAGGTAGCTATGAGCAGTTCTTC. Translation gives CASSALGSYEQFF.

This clonotype occurred many times. The chain combines TRBV20-1 with TRBJ2-7; possibly TRBD1 for D (6 bases). CDR1 and CDR2 from the germline V gene are DFQATT and SNEGSKA (reference sequence). The CDR3 has 13 amino acids. V gave up 6 bases and J gave up 1 base, with 13 bases separating them. The CDR3 reads CSATYQGSYEQYF. The DNA for the CDR3 is TGCAGTGCCACCTATCAGGGGTCCTACGAGCAGTACTTC.

The chain joins TRBV10-3 to TRBJ2-7; 8 nucleotides align to TRBD1. Germline V gene lookup returns CDR1 ENHRY and CDR2 SYGVKD. Trimming took 4 bases from V and 2 from J; bases not matched to a gene: 7. The CDR3 consists of 15 residues. CDR3 DNA: TGTGCCATCAGTGGGGCGACAGGGGCAACCTACGAGCAGTACTTC. The encoded protein is CAISGATGATYEQYF.

This clonotype was counted many times. The V gene is TRBV14, the J gene TRBJ2-4; 8 positions match TRBD1. The CDR3 totals 16 residues. Trimming removed 5 bases from V and 4 bases from J; junction bases left unmatched: 10. In germline, CDR1 is SGHDN, CDR2 FVKESK. Written as DNA, the CDR3 is TGTGCCAGCAGCGTTCGGACAGGGTTATGGAAAAACATTCAGTACTTC. This translates into CASSVRTGLWKNIQYF. The variable domain in full, with the rest retrieved from reference TRBV14 and TRBJ2-4, is EAGVTQFPSHSVIEKGQTVTLRCDPISGHDNLYWYRRVMGKEIKFLLHFVKESKQDESGMPNNRFLAERTGGTYSTLKVQPAELEDSGVYFCASSVRTGLWKNIQYFGAGTRLSVL.

Only a few counts were recorded for this clonotype. This rearrangement joins TRBV4-1 to TRBJ2-4; D uncertain. The length of the CDR3 is 16 residues. V was cut by 1 base and J by 4 bases, with 14 bases left in between. Germline CDR1 is MGHRA and CDR2 is YSYEKL. The CDR3 loop is CASSQGPRPLKNIQYF. CDR3 nucleotide sequence: TGCGCCAGCAGCCAAGGGCCCCGGCCCCTGAAAAACATTCAGTACTTC.

In its sample, this clonotype was seen a few times. V is TRBV27 and J is TRBJ2-1; a weak D match, TRBD2 (6 bases). CDR3 length: 12 residues. The germline CDR1 and CDR2 sequences are MNHEY and SMNVEV (reference sequence). Trimming removed 6 bases at V and 10 bases at J, with 13 bases between. CDR3 protein: CASSHLGLEQFF. The CDR3 DNA reads as TGTGCCAGCAGCCATCTGGGACTCGAGCAGTTCTTC.